The table lists the clone carrying this T cell receptor beta chain with many counts. Documented time point: patch test 2, 6 weeks after DPC sensitization. Regarding treatment: therapeutic diphenylcyclopropenone sensitization with weekly scalp DPC. This specimen comes from a study of human T cells and chemical hapten exposure. Germline CDR1 reads KGHSH; CDR2 reads LQKENI. After removal of 5 bases from V and 6 bases from J, the junction contained 7 bases not matched to a gene. The CDR3 is 13 residues long. TCRdb processed the RACE reads anew with MiXCR; each CDR3 protein has one entry. Of under 85,000 distinct CDR3 sequences detected, 9% to 12% appear once; the ten largest clones hold roughly 6.8%.

The input for sequencing was whole blood, taken in connection with sensitization to the hapten diphenylcyclopropenone (DPC). The V gene is TRBV18, the J gene TRBJ2-7; 7 positions match TRBD1. This TCR came from a woman aged 50 to 60 with alopecia areata. Some clones in this sample may be carry-over from other donors' samples. CDR3: CASSETGSGEQYF. The CDR3 bases are TGTGCCAGCTCAGAGACAGGGTCGGGCGAGCAGTACTTC. The whole variable domain, remainder taken from reference TRBV18 and TRBJ2-7, is NAGVMQNPRHLVRRRGQEARLRCSPMKGHSHVYWYRQLPEEGLKFMVYLQKENIIDESGMPKERFSAEFPKEGPSILRIQQVVRGDSAAYFCASSETGSGEQYFGPGTRLTVT.